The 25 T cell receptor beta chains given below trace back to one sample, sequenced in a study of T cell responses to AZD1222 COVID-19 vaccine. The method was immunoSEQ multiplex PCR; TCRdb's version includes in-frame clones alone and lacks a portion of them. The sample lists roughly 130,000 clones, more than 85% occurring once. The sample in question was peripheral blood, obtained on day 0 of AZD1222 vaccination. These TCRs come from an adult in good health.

In DNA form, the CDR3 reads TGTGCCATCAGCGAAACAGGCGACGGGGGCCTCCACTTT. It encodes CAISETGDGGLHF. The chain joins TRBV10-3 to TRBJ1-6, with TRBD1 as a possible D gene (5 bases). The CDR3 is made up of 13 amino acids. Germline V CDR1 and CDR2: ENHRY, SYGVKD. The V end lost 6 bases, the J end lost 15 bases, and 18 bases lay between the germline ends.

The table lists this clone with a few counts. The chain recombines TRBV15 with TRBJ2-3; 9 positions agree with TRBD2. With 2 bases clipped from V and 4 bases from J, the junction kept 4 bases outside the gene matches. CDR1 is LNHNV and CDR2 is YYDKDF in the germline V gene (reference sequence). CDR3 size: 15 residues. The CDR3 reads CATSRSIAGADTQYF. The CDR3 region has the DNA TGTGCCACCAGCAGATCAATAGCGGGAGCAGATACGCAGTATTTT.

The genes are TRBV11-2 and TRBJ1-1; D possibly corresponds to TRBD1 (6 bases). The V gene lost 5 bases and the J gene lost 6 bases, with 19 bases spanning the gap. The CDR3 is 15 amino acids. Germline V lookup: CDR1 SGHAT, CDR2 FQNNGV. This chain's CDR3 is CASSLRTGLVAEAFF. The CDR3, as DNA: TGTGCCAGCAGCCTACGAACAGGGCTGGTTGCTGAAGCTTTCTTT.

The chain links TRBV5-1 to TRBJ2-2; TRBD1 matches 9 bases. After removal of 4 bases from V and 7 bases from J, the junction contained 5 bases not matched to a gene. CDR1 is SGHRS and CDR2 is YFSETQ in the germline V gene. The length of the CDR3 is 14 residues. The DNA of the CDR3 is TGCGCCAGCAGCCAGGGGACAGGGTTCGGGGAGCTGTTTTTT. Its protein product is CASSQGTGFGELFF.

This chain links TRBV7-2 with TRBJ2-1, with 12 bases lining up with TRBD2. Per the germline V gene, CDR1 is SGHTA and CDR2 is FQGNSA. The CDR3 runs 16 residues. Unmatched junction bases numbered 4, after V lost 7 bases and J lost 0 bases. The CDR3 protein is CASIATSGSSYNEQFF. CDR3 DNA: TGTGCCAGCATTGCGACTAGCGGGAGCTCCTACAATGAGCAGTTCTTC.

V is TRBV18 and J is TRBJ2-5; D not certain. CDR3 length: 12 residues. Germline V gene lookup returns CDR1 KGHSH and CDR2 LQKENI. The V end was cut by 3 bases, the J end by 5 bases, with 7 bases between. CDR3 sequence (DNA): TGTGCCAGCTCACCTTCCTTGGAGACCCAGTACTTC. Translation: CASSPSLETQYF.

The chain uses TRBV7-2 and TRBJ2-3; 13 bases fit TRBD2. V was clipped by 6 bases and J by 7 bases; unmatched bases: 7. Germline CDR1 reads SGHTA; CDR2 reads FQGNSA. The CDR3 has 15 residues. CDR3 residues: CASRRPGLAGYTQYF. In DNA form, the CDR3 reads TGTGCCAGCAGACGGCCGGGACTAGCGGGGTATACGCAGTATTTT.

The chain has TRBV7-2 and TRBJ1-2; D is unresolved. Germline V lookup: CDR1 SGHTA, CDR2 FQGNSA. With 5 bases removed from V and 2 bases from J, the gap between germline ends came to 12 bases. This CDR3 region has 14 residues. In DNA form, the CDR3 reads TGTGCCAGCAGCCTAGACCCCATAAACTATGGCTACACCTTC. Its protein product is CASSLDPINYGYTF.

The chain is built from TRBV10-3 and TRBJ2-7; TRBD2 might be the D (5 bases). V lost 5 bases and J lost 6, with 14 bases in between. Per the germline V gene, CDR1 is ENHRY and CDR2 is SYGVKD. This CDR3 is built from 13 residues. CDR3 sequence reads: CAISSGITIEQYF. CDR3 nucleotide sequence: TGTGCCATCAGTTCGGGAATAACGATCGAGCAGTACTTC.

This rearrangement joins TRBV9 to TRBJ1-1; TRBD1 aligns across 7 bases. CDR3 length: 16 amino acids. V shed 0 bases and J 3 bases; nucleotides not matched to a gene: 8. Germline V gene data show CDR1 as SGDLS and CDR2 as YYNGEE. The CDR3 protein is CASSVAPPGQHTEAFF. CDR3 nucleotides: TGTGCCAGCAGCGTAGCCCCACCGGGACAGCACACTGAAGCTTTCTTT.

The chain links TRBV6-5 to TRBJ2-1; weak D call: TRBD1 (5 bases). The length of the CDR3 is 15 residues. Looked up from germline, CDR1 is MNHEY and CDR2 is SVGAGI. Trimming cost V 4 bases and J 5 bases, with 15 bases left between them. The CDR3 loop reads CASSLSRGSHNEQFF. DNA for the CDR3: TGTGCCAGCAGTTTATCTAGGGGCTCGCACAATGAGCAGTTCTTC.

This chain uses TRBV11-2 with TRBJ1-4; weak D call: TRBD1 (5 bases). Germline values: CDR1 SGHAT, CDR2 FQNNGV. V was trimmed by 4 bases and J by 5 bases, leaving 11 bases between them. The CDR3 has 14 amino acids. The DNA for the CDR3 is TGTGCCAGCAGCTGGGGAGAGGGGAATGAAAAACTGTTTTTT. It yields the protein CASSWGEGNEKLFF.

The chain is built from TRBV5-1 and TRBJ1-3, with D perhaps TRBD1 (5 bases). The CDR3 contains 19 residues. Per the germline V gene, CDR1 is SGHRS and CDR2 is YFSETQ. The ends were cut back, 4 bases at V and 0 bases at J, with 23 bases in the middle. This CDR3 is CASSLGVGVTGSSGNTIYF. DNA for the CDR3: TGCGCCAGCAGCCTGGGGGTTGGGGTTACAGGATCCTCTGGAAACACCATATATTTT.

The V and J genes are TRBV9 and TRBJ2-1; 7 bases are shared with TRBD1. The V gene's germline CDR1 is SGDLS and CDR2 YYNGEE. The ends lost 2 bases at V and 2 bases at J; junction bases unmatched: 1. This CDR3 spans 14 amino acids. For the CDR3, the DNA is TGTGCCAGCAGCGTGGGACAGACCTACAATGAGCAGTTCTTC. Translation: CASSVGQTYNEQFF.

The CDR3 DNA reads TGTGCCTGGAGTCGCCTTTGGGGGGGGCGGACAGGTTGGCAGTACTTC. This codes for CAWSRLWGGRTGWQYF. V gene TRBV30 combines with J gene TRBJ2-7; TRBD1 or TRBD2 may be the D gene (7 bases each). CDR3 length: 16 residues. V lost 2 bases and J lost 9, with 26 bases in between. Germline loops: CDR1 GTSNPN, CDR2 SVGIG (reference sequence).

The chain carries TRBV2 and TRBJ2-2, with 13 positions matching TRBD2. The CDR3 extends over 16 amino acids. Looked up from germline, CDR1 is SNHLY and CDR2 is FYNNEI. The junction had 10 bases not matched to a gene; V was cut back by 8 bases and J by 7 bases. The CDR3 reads CASHGLAGEIGGELFF. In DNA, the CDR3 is TGTGCCAGCCATGGACTAGCGGGAGAGATCGGCGGGGAGCTGTTTTTT.

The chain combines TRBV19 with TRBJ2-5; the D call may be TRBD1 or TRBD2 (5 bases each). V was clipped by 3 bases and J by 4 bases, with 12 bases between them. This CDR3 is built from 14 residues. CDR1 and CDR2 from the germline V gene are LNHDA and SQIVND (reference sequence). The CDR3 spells CASSMRGGRETQYF. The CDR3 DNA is TGTGCCAGTAGTATGAGGGGTGGGAGAGAGACCCAGTACTTC.

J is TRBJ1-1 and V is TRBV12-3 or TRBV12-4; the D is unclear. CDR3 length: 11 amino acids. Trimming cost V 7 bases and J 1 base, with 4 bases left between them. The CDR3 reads CASMPNTEAFF. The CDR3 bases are TGTGCCAGCATGCCGAACACTGAAGCTTTCTTT.

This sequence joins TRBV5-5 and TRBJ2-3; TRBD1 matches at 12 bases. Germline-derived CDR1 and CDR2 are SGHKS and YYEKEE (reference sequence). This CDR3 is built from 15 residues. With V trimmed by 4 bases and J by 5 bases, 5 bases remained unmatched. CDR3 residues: CASSQGQGAQDTQYF. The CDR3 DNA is TGTGCCAGCAGCCAGGGACAGGGGGCGCAAGATACGCAGTATTTT.

CDR3 sequence (DNA): TGTGCCAGCAGCTTCGACAGGGGAGCTAACTATGGCTACACCTTC. This encodes CASSFDRGANYGYTF. The chain carries TRBV7-9 and TRBJ1-2, with TRBD1 matching over 8 bases. This CDR3 spans 15 amino acids. V was clipped by 3 bases and J by 0 bases; unmatched bases: 3. Per germline, CDR1 SEHNR and CDR2 FQNEAQ (reference sequence).

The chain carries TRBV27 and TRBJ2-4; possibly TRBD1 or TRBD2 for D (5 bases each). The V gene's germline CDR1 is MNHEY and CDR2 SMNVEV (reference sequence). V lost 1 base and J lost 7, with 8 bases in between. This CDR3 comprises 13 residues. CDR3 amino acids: CASSLYGGNIQYF. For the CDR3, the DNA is TGTGCCAGCAGTTTATATGGGGGTAACATTCAGTACTTC.

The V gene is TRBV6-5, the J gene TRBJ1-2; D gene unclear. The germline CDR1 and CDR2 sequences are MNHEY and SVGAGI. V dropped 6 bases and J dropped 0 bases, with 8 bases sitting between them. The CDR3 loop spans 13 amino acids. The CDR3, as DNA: TGTGCCAGCAGAGGGATCTCTAACTATGGCTACACCTTC. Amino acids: CASRGISNYGYTF.

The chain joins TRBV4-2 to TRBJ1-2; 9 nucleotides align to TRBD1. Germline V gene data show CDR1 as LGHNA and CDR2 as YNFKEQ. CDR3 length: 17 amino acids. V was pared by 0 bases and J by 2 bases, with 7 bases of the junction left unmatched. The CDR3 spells CASSQDLLGQGNYGYTF. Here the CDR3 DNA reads TGTGCCAGCAGCCAAGATTTATTGGGACAGGGCAACTATGGCTACACCTTC.

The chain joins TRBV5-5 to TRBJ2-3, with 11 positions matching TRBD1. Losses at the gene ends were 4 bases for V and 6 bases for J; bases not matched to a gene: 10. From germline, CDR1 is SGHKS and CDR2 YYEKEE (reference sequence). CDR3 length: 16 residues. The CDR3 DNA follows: TGTGCCAGCAGCCTGGACAGGGGGCAGGGTTGGGATACGCAGTATTTT. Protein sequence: CASSLDRGQGWDTQYF.

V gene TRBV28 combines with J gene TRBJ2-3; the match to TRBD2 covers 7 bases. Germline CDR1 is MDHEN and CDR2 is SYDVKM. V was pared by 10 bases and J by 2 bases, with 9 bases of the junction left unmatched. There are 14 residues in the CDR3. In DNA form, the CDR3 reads TGTGCCACCCCTAGCGGCTTATCCACAGATACGCAGTATTTT. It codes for CATPSGLSTDTQYF.